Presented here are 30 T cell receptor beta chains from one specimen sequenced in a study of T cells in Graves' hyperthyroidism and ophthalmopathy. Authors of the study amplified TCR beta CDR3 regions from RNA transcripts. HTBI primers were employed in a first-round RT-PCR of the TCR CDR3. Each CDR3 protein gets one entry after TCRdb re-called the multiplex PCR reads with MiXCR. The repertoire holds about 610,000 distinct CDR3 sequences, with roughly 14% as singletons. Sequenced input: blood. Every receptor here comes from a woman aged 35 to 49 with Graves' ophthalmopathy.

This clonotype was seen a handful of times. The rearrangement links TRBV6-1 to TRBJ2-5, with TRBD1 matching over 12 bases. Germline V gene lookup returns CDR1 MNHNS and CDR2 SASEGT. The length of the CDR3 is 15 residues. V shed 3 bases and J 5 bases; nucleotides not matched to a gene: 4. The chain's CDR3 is CASSDAGQGAETQYF. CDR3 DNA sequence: TGTGCCAGCAGTGACGCGGGACAGGGGGCCGAGACCCAGTACTTC.

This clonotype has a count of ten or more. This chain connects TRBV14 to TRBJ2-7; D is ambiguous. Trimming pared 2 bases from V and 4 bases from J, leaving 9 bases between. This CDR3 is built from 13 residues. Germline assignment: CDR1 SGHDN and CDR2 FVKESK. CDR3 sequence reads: CASSQRSGYEQYF. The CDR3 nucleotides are TGTGCCAGCAGCCAAAGGTCAGGATACGAGCAGTACTTC.

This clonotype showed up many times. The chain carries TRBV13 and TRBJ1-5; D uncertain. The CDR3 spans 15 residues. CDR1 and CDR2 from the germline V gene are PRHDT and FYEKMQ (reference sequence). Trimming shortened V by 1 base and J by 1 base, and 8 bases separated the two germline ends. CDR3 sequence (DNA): TGTGCCAGCAGCTTAGCTGCCGTGAGCAATCAGCCCCAGCATTTT. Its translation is CASSLAAVSNQPQHF.

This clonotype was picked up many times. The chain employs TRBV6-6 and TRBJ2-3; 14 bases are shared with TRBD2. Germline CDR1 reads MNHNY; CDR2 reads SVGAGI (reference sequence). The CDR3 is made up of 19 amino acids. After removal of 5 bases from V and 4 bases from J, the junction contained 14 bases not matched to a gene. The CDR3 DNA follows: TGTGCCAGCAGTAAATCCCCCGGGACTAGCGGGAGTAGCGCAGATACGCAGTATTTT. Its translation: CASSKSPGTSGSSADTQYF.

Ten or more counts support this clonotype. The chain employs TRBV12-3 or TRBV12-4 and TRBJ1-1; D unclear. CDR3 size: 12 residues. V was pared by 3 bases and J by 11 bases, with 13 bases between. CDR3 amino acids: CASSFRFDRAFF. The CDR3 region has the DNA TGTGCCAGCAGTTTTCGGTTTGATAGGGCTTTCTTT.

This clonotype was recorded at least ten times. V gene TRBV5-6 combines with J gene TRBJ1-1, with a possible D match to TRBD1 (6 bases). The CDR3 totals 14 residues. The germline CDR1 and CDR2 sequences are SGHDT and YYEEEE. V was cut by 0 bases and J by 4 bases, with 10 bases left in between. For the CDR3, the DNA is TGTGCCAGCAGCTTGGCAGGGGTGAGCACTGAAGCTTTCTTT. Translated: CASSLAGVSTEAFF.

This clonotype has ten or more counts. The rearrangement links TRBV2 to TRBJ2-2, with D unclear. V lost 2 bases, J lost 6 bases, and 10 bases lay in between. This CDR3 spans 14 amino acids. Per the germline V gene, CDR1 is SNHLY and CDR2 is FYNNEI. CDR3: CASSESKPAGELFF. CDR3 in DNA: TGTGCCAGCAGTGAATCGAAGCCTGCCGGGGAGCTGTTTTTT. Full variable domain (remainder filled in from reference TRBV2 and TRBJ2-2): EPEVTQTPSHQVTQMGQEVILRCVPISNHLYFYWYRQILGQKVEFLVSFYNNEISEKSEIFDDQFSVERPDGSNFTLKIRSTKLEDSAMYFCASSESKPAGELFFGEGSRLTVL.

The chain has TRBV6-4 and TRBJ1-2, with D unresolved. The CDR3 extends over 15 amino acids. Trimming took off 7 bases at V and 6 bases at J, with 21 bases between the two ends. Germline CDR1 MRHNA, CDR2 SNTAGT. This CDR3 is CASIRTESWRDGYTF. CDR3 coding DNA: TGTGCCAGCATAAGGACGGAATCTTGGAGGGATGGCTACACCTTC.

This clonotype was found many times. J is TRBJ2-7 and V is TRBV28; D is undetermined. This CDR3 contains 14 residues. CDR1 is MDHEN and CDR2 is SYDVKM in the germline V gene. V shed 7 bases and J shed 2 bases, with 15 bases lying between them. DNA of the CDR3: TGTGCCAGCAACACTTTAGTGTATCCCTACGAGCAGTACTTC. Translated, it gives CASNTLVYPYEQYF.

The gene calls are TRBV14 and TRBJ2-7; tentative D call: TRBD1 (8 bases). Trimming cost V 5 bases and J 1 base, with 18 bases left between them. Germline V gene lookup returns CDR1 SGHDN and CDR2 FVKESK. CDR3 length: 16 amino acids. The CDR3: CASSMRTGGDSYEQYF. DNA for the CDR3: TGTGCCAGCAGCATGAGAACAGGGGGGGATTCCTACGAGCAGTACTTC.

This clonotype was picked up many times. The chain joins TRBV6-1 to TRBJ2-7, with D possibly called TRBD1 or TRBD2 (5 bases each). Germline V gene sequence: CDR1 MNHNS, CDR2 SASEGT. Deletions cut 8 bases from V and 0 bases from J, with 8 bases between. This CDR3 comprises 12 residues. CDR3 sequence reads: CASRGVSYEQYF. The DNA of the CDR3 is TGTGCCAGCCGAGGGGTCTCCTACGAGCAGTACTTC.

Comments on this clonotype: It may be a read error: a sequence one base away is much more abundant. The CDR3 DNA follows: TGCAGTGCTCCCGTGACGGGGCGATACGAGCAGTACTTC. This codes for CSAPVTGRYEQYF. The genes are TRBV20-1 and TRBJ2-7, with D perhaps assigned TRBD1 or TRBD2 (5 bases each). Between the trimmed V and J ends, which lost 5 bases and 4 bases, there was a span of 15 bases. This CDR3 has 13 amino acids. The V gene's germline CDR1 is DFQATT and CDR2 SNEGSKA (reference sequence).

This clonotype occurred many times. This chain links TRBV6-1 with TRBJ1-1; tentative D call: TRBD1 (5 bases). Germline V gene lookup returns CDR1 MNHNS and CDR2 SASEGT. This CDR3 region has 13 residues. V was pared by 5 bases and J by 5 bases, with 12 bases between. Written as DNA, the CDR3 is TGTGCCAGCAGTAGGGACTGGGGAACTGAAGCTTTCTTT. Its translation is CASSRDWGTEAFF.

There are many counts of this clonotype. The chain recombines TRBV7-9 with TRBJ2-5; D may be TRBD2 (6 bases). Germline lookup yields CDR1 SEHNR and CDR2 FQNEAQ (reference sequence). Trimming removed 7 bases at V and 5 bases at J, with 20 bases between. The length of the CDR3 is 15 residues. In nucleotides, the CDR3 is TGTGCCAGCACCACCTCGGGAGAGGGTATGGAGACCCAGTACTTC. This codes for CASTTSGEGMETQYF. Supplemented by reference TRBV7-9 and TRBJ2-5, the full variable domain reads DTGVSQNPRHKITKRGQNVTFRCDPISEHNRLYWYRQTLGQGPEFLTYFQNEAQLEKSRLLSDRFSAERPKGSFSTLEIQRTEQGDSAMYLCASTTSGEGMETQYFGPGTRLLVL.

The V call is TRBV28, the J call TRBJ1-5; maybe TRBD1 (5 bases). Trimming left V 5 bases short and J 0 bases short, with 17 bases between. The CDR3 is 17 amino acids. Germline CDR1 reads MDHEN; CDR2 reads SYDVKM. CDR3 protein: CASSPGNAVYSNQPQHF. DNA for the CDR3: TGTGCCAGCAGTCCAGGGAACGCGGTATATAGCAATCAGCCCCAGCATTTT.

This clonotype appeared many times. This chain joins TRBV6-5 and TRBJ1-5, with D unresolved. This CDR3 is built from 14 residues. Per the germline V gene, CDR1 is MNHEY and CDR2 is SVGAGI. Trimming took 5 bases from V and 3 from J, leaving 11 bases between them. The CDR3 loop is CASSTRENNQPQHF. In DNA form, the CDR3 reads TGTGCCAGCAGTACTCGGGAGAACAATCAGCCCCAGCATTTT.

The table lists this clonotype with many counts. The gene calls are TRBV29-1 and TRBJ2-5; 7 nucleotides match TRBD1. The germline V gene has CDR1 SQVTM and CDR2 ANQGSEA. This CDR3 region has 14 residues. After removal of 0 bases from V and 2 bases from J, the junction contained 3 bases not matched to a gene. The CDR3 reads CSVEDTGQQETQYF. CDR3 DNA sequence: TGCAGCGTTGAAGATACGGGACAGCAAGAGACCCAGTACTTC.

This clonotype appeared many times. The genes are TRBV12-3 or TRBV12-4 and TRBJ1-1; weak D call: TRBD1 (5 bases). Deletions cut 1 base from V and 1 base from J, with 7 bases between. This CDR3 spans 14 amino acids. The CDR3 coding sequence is TGTGCCAGCAGTTTAGGTGGACAGAACACTGAAGCTTTCTTT. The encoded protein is CASSLGGQNTEAFF.

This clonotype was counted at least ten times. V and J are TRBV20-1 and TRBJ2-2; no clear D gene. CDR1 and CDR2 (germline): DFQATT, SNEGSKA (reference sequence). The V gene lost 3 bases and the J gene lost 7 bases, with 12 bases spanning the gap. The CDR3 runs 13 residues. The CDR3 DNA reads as TGCAGTGCTAGGACCTCACTGGGCGGGGAGCTGTTTTTT. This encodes CSARTSLGGELFF.

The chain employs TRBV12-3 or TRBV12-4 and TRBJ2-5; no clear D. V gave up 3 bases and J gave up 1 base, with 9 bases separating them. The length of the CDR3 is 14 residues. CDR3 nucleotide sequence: TGTGCCAGCAGTTTTATTGGATCCCAAGAGACCCAGTACTTC. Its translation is CASSFIGSQETQYF.

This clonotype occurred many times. This CDR3 reads CSARGSSGGDYEQYF. CDR3 bases: TGCAGTGCTAGAGGTTCAAGCGGGGGTGACTACGAGCAGTACTTC. The V call is TRBV20-1, the J call TRBJ2-7; 8 bases are shared with TRBD2. The junction had 8 bases not matched to a gene; V was cut back by 1 base and J by 3 bases. CDR1 is DFQATT and CDR2 is SNEGSKA in the germline V gene (reference sequence). The CDR3 covers 15 residues.

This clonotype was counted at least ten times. In nucleotides, the CDR3 is TGTGCCAGCAGTCCTCAACCGACACCTCATGGCTACACCTTC. The encoded protein is CASSPQPTPHGYTF. The rearrangement uses TRBV28 and TRBJ1-2; D not certain. This CDR3 has 14 residues. Germline V lookup: CDR1 MDHEN, CDR2 SYDVKM. Between the trimmed V and J ends, which lost 5 bases and 6 bases, there was a span of 16 bases.

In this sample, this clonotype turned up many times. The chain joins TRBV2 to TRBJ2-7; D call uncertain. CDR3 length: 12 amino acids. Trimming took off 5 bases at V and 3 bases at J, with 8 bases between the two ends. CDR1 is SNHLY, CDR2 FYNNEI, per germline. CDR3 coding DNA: TGTGCCAGCAGTTCTTACTTCTACGAGCAGTACTTC. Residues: CASSSYFYEQYF. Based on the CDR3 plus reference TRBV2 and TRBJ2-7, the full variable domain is EPEVTQTPSHQVTQMGQEVILRCVPISNHLYFYWYRQILGQKVEFLVSFYNNEISEKSEIFDDQFSVERPDGSNFTLKIRSTKLEDSAMYFCASSSYFYEQYFGPGTRLTVT.

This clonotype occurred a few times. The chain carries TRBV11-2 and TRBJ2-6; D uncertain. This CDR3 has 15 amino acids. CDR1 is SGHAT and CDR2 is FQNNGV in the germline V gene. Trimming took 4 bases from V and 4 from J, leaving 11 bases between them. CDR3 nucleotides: TGTGCCAGCAGCTCCCTATCGCTCGGGGCCAACGTCCTGACTTTC. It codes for CASSSLSLGANVLTF.

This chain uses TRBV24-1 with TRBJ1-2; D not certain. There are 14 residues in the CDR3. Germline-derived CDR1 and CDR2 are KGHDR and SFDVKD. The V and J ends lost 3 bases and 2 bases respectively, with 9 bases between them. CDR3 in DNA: TGTGCCACCAGTGATGTGAGGTGGAACTATGGCTACACCTTC. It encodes CATSDVRWNYGYTF.

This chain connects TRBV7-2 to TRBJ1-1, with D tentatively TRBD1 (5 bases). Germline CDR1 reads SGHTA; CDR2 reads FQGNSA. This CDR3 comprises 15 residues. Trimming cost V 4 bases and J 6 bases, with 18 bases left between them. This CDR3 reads CASSSFLGVGSEAFF. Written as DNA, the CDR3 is TGTGCCAGCAGCTCCTTTCTGGGGGTGGGCTCTGAAGCTTTCTTT.

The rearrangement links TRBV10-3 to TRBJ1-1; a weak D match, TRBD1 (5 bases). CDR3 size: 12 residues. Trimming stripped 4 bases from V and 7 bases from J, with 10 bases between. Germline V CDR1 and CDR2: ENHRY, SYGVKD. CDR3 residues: CAISGDGSEAFF. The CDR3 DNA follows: TGTGCCATCAGTGGGGACGGTAGTGAAGCTTTCTTT.

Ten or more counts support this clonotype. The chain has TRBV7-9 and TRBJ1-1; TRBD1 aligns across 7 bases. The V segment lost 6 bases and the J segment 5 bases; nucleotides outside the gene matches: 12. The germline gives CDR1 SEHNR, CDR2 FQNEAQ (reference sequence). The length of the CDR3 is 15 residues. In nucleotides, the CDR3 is TGTGCCAGCAGAAAGGACCCCAGGGGGAGGACTGAAGCTTTCTTT. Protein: CASRKDPRGRTEAFF.

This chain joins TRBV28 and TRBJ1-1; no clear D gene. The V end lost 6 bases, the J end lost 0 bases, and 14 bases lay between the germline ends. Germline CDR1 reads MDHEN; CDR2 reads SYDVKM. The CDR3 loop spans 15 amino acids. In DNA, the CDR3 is TGTGCCAGCAGCGGAGGCGCCCTAATGAACACTGAAGCTTTCTTT. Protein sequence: CASSGGALMNTEAFF. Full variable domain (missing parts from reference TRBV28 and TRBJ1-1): DVKVTQSSRYLVKRTGEKVFLECVQDMDHENMFWYRQDPGLGLRLIYFSYDVKMKEKGDIPEGYSVSREKKERFSLILESASTNQTSMYLCASSGGALMNTEAFFGQGTRLTVV.

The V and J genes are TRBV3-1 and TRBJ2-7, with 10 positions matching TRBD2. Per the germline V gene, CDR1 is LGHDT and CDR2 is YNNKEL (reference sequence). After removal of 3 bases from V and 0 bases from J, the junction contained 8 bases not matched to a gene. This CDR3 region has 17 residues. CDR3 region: CASSQRLAGLYSYEQYF. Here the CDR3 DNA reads TGTGCCAGCAGCCAGCGACTAGCGGGCCTTTACTCCTACGAGCAGTACTTC.